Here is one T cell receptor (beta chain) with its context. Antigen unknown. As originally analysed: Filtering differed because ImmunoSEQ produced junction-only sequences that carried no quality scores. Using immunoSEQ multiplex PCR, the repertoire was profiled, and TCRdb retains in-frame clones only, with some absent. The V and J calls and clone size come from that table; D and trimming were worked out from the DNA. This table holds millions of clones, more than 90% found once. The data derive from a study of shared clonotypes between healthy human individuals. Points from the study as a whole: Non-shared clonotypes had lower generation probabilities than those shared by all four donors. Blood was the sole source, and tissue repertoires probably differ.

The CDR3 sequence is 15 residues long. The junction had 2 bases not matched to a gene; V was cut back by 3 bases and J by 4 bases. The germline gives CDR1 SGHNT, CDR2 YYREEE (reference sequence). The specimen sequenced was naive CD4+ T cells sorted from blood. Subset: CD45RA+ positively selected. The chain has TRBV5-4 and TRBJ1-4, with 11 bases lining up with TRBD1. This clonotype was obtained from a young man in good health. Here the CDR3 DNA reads TGTGCCAGCAGCTGGGGACAGGGGGGTAATGAAAAACTGTTTTTT. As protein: CASSWGQGGNEKLFF. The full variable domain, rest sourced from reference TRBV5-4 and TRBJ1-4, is ETGVTQSPTHLIKTRGQQVTLRCSSQSGHNTVSWYQQALGQGPQFIFQYYREEENGRGNFPPRFSGLQFPNYSSELNVNALELDDSALYLCASSWGQGGNEKLFFGSGTQLSVL.